What follows are 25 T cell receptor beta chains derived from one specimen sequenced in a study of blood T cell repertoires in COVID-19. Produced via immunoSEQ multiplex PCR; TCRdb's table is partial and in-frame only. The sample yields about 280,000 clones, around 93% seen once. The sequenced sample was PBMCs or T cells enriched from blood (not recorded which). The receptors were sampled from a man aged 40-49 years who had been exposed to COVID-19.

With respect to this clone: Other DNA sequences in the same sample also yield this CDR3. This chain links TRBV6-5 with TRBJ2-7; 12 positions agree with TRBD2. In germline, CDR1 is MNHEY, CDR2 SVGAGI. V lost 5 bases, J lost 2 bases, and 1 base stayed unmatched. This CDR3 is 14 amino acids long. The DNA for the CDR3 is TGTGCCAGCAGTAGACTAGCGGGGGCCTACGAGCAGTACTTC. Protein sequence: CASSRLAGAYEQYF.

The rearrangement joins TRBV24-1 to TRBJ2-1; TRBD2 matches 10 bases. The J segment lost 5 bases and the V segment lost 1 base, leaving 7 bases of the junction unmatched. Germline V gene sequence: CDR1 KGHDR, CDR2 SFDVKD. The CDR3 spans 17 residues. The CDR3 DNA reads TGTGCCACCAGTGATTTCACTATAGCGGGAGGTCACAATGAGCAGTTCTTC. It codes for CATSDFTIAGGHNEQFF.

The V and J genes are TRBV2 and TRBJ2-7, with D perhaps TRBD2 (7 bases). V was pared by 4 bases and J by 0 bases, with 13 bases between. This CDR3 spans 15 amino acids. Looked up from germline, CDR1 is SNHLY and CDR2 is FYNNEI. This CDR3 reads CASSVEGGLSYEQYF. CDR3 DNA sequence: TGTGCCAGCAGTGTAGAGGGGGGGCTCTCCTACGAGCAGTACTTC.

This clone was seen a handful of times. V usage is TRBV6-2 or TRBV6-3 and J usage is TRBJ1-5, with TRBD1 identical over 9 bases. After removal of 5 bases from V and 4 bases from J, the junction contained 9 bases not matched to a gene. Germline CDR1 reads MNHEY; CDR2 reads SVGEGT. The CDR3 has 16 amino acids. In DNA form, the CDR3 reads TGTGCCAGCAGTAGACAGGGGGTGTGGGTGAATCAGCCCCAGCATTTT. Translating it yields CASSRQGVWVNQPQHF.

The V and J genes are TRBV19 and TRBJ1-5; 8 bases match TRBD1. Per germline, CDR1 LNHDA and CDR2 SQIVND (reference sequence). V gave up 0 bases and J gave up 7 bases; unmatched junction bases: 11. The CDR3 spans 17 residues. The CDR3 DNA reads as TGTGCCAGTAGTATAGATTCGTCAGGGGGCGCGCGGCAGCCCCAGCATTTT. Translating gives CASSIDSSGGARQPQHF.

CDR3 coding DNA: TGTGCCACCAGCAGAGCGGGGACACCATCTCAAGAGACCCAGTACTTC. Translated, it gives CATSRAGTPSQETQYF. The chain joins TRBV15 to TRBJ2-5; D is possibly TRBD1 (6 bases). CDR1 and CDR2 from the germline V gene are LNHNV and YYDKDF (reference sequence). V lost 1 base and J 2 bases, leaving 14 bases between the germline ends. This CDR3 has 16 amino acids.

The chain links TRBV7-6 to TRBJ1-3; 8 bases align to TRBD1. Trimming took 4 bases from V and 2 from J; bases not matched to a gene: 7. The CDR3 loop spans 16 amino acids. Germline lookup yields CDR1 SGHVS and CDR2 FNYEAQ. The CDR3 here is CASSYGQGTAGNTIYF. The CDR3 bases are TGTGCCAGCAGCTATGGACAGGGAACGGCTGGAAACACCATATATTTT.

The V and J genes are TRBV28 and TRBJ1-2, with no clear D. Germline loops: CDR1 MDHEN, CDR2 SYDVKM. Trimming stripped 5 bases from V and 4 bases from J, with 8 bases between. The CDR3 sequence is 12 residues long. The CDR3 protein is CASSPELYGYTF. The CDR3 nucleotides are TGTGCCAGCAGTCCTGAGCTCTATGGCTACACCTTC.

This clone has only one observation. This sequence joins TRBV5-4 and TRBJ1-2, with TRBD1 as a possible D gene (5 bases). The CDR3 sequence is 14 residues long. Trimming stripped 4 bases from V and 2 bases from J, with 12 bases between. The germline gives CDR1 SGHNT, CDR2 YYREEE (reference sequence). CDR3 loop: CASSRGNENYGYTF. The CDR3 DNA reads as TGTGCCAGCAGCCGGGGGAATGAAAACTATGGCTACACCTTC.

This clone was seen only a few times. The chain's CDR3 is CASSLYLAGGGNNEQFF. Written as DNA, the CDR3 is TGTGCCAGCAGTTTATATTTAGCGGGAGGTGGGAACAATGAGCAGTTCTTC. The chain links TRBV27 to TRBJ2-1; 10 nucleotides align to TRBD2. Germline V CDR1 and CDR2: MNHEY, SMNVEV (reference sequence). J lost 5 bases, V lost 1 base, and 8 bases had no gene match. The length of the CDR3 is 17 residues.

This clone was recorded only once. This sequence joins TRBV5-1 and TRBJ2-1; TRBD1 agrees at 8 bases. CDR3 length equals 14 residues. The germline CDR1 and CDR2 sequences are SGHRS and YFSETQ. Trimming removed 4 bases from V and 5 bases from J; junction bases left unmatched: 5. DNA for the CDR3: TGCGCCAGCAGCGGGACAGGTCATAACAATGAGCAGTTCTTC. This translates into CASSGTGHNNEQFF.

A single count supports this clone. The chain is built from TRBV30 and TRBJ1-2, with TRBD1 matching over 9 bases. With 0 bases clipped from V and 8 bases from J, the junction kept 16 bases outside the gene matches. This CDR3 is built from 17 residues. Germline assignment: CDR1 GTSNPN and CDR2 SVGIG (reference sequence). CDR3 sequence reads: CAWSVGLILQGARGYTF. DNA of the CDR3: TGTGCCTGGAGTGTCGGGCTAATTTTACAGGGGGCGAGAGGCTACACCTTC.

V is TRBV25-1 and J is TRBJ2-5; 11 bases line up with TRBD2. The CDR3 totals 17 residues. Trimming at V came to 3 bases and at J to 3 bases, leaving 9 bases not matched to a gene. Germline V gene sequence: CDR1 MGHDK, CDR2 SYGVNS. The chain's CDR3 is CASSDELAGEYEETQYF. In nucleotides, the CDR3 is TGTGCCAGCAGTGACGAACTAGCGGGAGAATATGAAGAGACCCAGTACTTC.

This chain joins TRBV4-3 and TRBJ2-7; TRBD2 matches at 8 bases. The V segment lost 3 bases and the J segment 3 bases; nucleotides outside the gene matches: 7. The germline V gene has CDR1 LGHNA and CDR2 YSLEER. This CDR3 is 15 amino acids long. The CDR3: CASSHDAGGGYEQYF. Here the CDR3 DNA reads TGCGCCAGCAGCCATGACGCGGGAGGCGGCTACGAGCAGTACTTC.

The chain has TRBV28 and TRBJ2-4; 7 bases agree with TRBD1. The germline CDR1 and CDR2 sequences are MDHEN and SYDVKM. This CDR3 is 14 amino acids long. The V segment lost 10 bases and the J segment 8 bases; nucleotides outside the gene matches: 14. This CDR3 is CATKFQGEWDIQYF. For the CDR3, the DNA is TGTGCCACCAAGTTCCAGGGGGAATGGGACATTCAGTACTTC.

This chain joins TRBV6-5 and TRBJ1-6, with a weak D call TRBD1 (5 bases). CDR3 size: 15 residues. The V end was cut by 6 bases, the J end by 4 bases, with 13 bases between. CDR1 and CDR2 from the germline V gene are MNHEY and SVGAGI. CDR3 in DNA: TGTGCCAGCAGCCCCCCGGGGGGATATAATTCACCCCTCCACTTT. Translation: CASSPPGGYNSPLHF.

The CDR3, as DNA: TGTGCCACCAGTGATAGACTAGCGGGAGTTGAGCAGTACTTC. Residues: CATSDRLAGVEQYF. V and J are TRBV24-1 and TRBJ2-7; 12 nucleotides align to TRBD2. Germline trimming cut 3 bases from V and 7 bases from J; bases unmatched to any gene: 3. From germline, CDR1 is KGHDR and CDR2 SFDVKD. The CDR3 sequence is 14 residues long.

The gene calls are TRBV30 and TRBJ1-6; possibly TRBD1 for D (5 bases). Trimming stripped 5 bases from V and 0 bases from J, with 8 bases between. This CDR3 region has 14 residues. CDR1 and CDR2 (germline): GTSNPN, SVGIG (reference sequence). CDR3 sequence: CAWGGSSYNSPLHF. DNA of the CDR3: TGTGCCTGGGGGGGGAGCTCCTATAATTCACCCCTCCACTTT.

This sequence joins TRBV27 and TRBJ2-2; no definite D call. Trimming took off 6 bases at V and 0 bases at J, with 2 bases between the two ends. The CDR3 loop spans 12 amino acids. Germline V gives CDR1 MNHEY, CDR2 SMNVEV (reference sequence). In nucleotides, the CDR3 is TGTGCCAGCAGCACGAACACCGGGGAGCTGTTTTTT. Its protein is CASSTNTGELFF.

V is TRBV7-9 and J is TRBJ2-6, with D maybe TRBD1 (6 bases). The CDR3 sequence is 17 residues long. Trimming removed 3 bases from V and 0 bases from J, with 12 bases in between. Germline V gives CDR1 SEHNR, CDR2 FQNEAQ (reference sequence). The CDR3 is CASSLGRGFSGANVLTF. In nucleotides, the CDR3 is TGTGCCAGCAGCTTGGGCAGGGGATTCTCTGGGGCCAACGTCCTGACTTTC.

This chain connects TRBV7-9 to TRBJ2-3; tentative D call: TRBD1 (5 bases). The germline CDR1 and CDR2 sequences are SEHNR and FQNEAQ (reference sequence). The CDR3 loop spans 15 amino acids. With 0 bases removed from V and 2 bases from J, the gap between germline ends came to 9 bases. The CDR3 DNA follows: TGTGCCAGCAGCTTAGCGGGGCCTCACACAGATACGCAGTATTTT. Amino acid sequence: CASSLAGPHTDTQYF.

This rearrangement joins TRBV5-4 to TRBJ2-5, with 7 bases matching TRBD1. Germline CDR1 SGHNT, CDR2 YYREEE (reference sequence). The CDR3 is 16 amino acids. After removal of 0 bases from V and 5 bases from J, the junction contained 10 bases not matched to a gene. The CDR3 region is CASSLGRQGDGETQYF. The DNA for the CDR3 is TGTGCCAGCAGCTTGGGGAGACAGGGCGACGGGGAGACCCAGTACTTC.

The sample holds a few counts of this clone. The V and J genes are TRBV6-1 and TRBJ1-2; no clear D. CDR3 size: 14 residues. Germline V gene data show CDR1 as MNHNS and CDR2 as SASEGT. Trimming stripped 2 bases from V and 2 bases from J, with 9 bases between. As DNA, the CDR3 is TGTGCCAGCAGTGAAAAGGGCGGGAACTATGGCTACACCTTC. Translating gives CASSEKGGNYGYTF.

The table lists this clone with a count of one. This chain joins TRBV5-1 and TRBJ1-2, with 9 nucleotides matching TRBD1. After removal of 5 bases from V and 2 bases from J, the junction contained 1 base not matched to a gene. Germline V lookup: CDR1 SGHRS, CDR2 YFSETQ. The CDR3 totals 13 residues. CDR3 nucleotide sequence: TGCGCCAGCAGGGACAGGGGAAACTATGGCTACACCTTC. As protein: CASRDRGNYGYTF. The full variable domain, with the rest looked up from reference TRBV5-1 and TRBJ1-2, is KAGVTQTPRYLIKTRGQQVTLSCSPISGHRSVSWYQQTPGQGLQFLFEYFSETQRNKGNFPGRFSGRQFSNSRSEMNVSTLELGDSALYLCASRDRGNYGYTFGSGTRLTVV.

The chain uses TRBV28 and TRBJ2-7; perhaps TRBD2 as D (6 bases). This CDR3 spans 14 amino acids. CDR1 MDHEN and CDR2 SYDVKM come from the germline V gene. Trimming took off 5 bases at V and 1 base at J, with 12 bases between the two ends. The DNA of the CDR3 is TGTGCCAGCAGTCTGTCGGGACTTTCCTACGAGCAGTACTTC. It is translated as CASSLSGLSYEQYF.